This T cell receptor (beta chain) stems from a study of identical twins. Study findings and constraints: Out-of-frame TCR alpha sharing observed in monozygotic twins exceeded model estimates.

CDR3 size: 15 residues. Germline V gene data show CDR1 as SGHRS and CDR2 as YFSETQ. V lost 5 bases and J 6 bases, leaving 19 bases between the germline ends. TCRdb re-called the 5' RACE reads through MiXCR, storing one row per CDR3 protein. The profile covers under 800,000 distinct CDR3 sequences, with over 20% appearing a single time and roughly 4% taken by the ten largest. This clonotype was seen more than once but under ten times. Its antigen remains unknown. The sample also formed part of further work on T cells expressing NK-cell markers. That paper states: Cells sorted as CD3+CD56+NKG2C+, CD3+CD56+NKG2C- and CD3+CD56-NKG2C+ T cells supplied the TCR beta repertoires. Of the CD8+ T cells in a handful of donors, about 1.0-8% belonged to dominant NKG2C+ clonotypes.

Sequenced material: PBMCs. The chain combines TRBV5-1 with TRBJ2-3; either TRBD1 or TRBD2 may fit D (6 bases each). This TCR was recovered from a woman between 18 and 29 years old in good health. The CDR3 DNA is TGCGCCAGCAGGACAGGACTACCGTCGGGGGATACGCAGTATTTT. Translating it yields CASRTGLPSGDTQYF.